This T cell receptor (beta chain) emerged from a study of a mutant IDH1 vaccine in newly diagnosed glioma listed by TCRdb under 2021. Regarding the research as a whole: Of the roughly 34 treated patients, approximately 60% were male and 37.5% were female, and a mean age of roughly 41 years was recorded. Before enrollment, most patients had been given radiochemotherapy with temozolomide as standard therapy, while the rest had received either radiotherapy alone or temozolomide alone. Six visits were used for peripheral blood collection: V03 (baseline), V05, V07, V10, V12 and V13. For exploratory analyses, fewer than 30 treated patients had longitudinal TCRB deep sequencing done wherever samples were available. On the study overall, not on this receptor specifically: According to the authors, sample limitations meant that analyses of patient blood samples could not be reproduced. Availability determined which PBMC samples were chosen for TCRB deep sequencing. Immune responses induced by the vaccine were seen in over 80% of patients across multiple MHC alleles. Pseudoprogression seemed to be unrelated to changes in the top peripheral T cell clonotypes found by TCRB sequencing.

The library was made by the immunoSEQ multiplex PCR assay. The hsTCRB Kit was used according to the manufacturer's protocol to amplify rearranged TCR beta chain sequences. TCRB libraries were sequenced on an Illumina MiSeq. For the original study's pipeline: The kit vendor's proprietary platform handled demultiplexing, trimming and gene mapping. TCRdb limited this immuneACCESS table to in-frame rearrangements with V and J called. A share of clones is missing; checked studies link under half to unresolved V genes, and the rest is unexplained. V and J calls and clone size are those listed in that table; D and trimming were worked out from the DNA. Across this sample there are approximately 20,000 clones, with 70% to 85% seen only once. Of the sample, roughly 5% falls within the top ten clones. This clone was picked up a small number of times. What antigen it recognizes has not been identified. Within one base of it there is no much larger clone, and no base qualities were kept.

As encoded in the germline V gene, CDR1 is SNHLY while CDR2 is FYNNEI. V is cut by 3 bases and J by 3 bases, and the space between the germline ends is 18 bases. Measured from the cysteine to the phenylalanine, the CDR3 is 16 residues long. Of the read, only the CDR3 DNA is kept; its 48 bases are in frame from base 1. The sample's time point, from its label and the paper: baseline, week 1 (first vaccination visit). The treatment or condition tag for this specimen amounts to: pre-vaccination baseline after standard-of-care therapy. All donors had newly diagnosed IDH1-mutant astrocytomas of WHO grade 3 or 4 that showed loss of nuclear ATRX. The samples were drawn from NOA16, a multicentre, single-arm, open-label phase I trial in Germany that tested a mutant IDH1 peptide vaccine in humans for the first time. Blood drawn at visit V03 was used as the baseline sample for immunogenicity testing. Genomic DNA for TCRB sequencing was extracted from EDTA blood using the DNeasy Blood and Tissue Kit.

Sequenced material: PBMCs, taken from a glioma patient treated with radiotherapy, temozolomide or both. The clonotype comes from a man aged 40-50 years with glioma. The chain couples TRBV2 to TRBJ2-7; TRBD1 is a possible D gene, resting on 6 matching bases. The CDR3 in this case is CASSEGRTGKGYEQYF. The nucleotide sequence is TGTGCCAGCAGTGAGGGTAGAACAGGGAAAGGCTACGAGCAGTACTTC.